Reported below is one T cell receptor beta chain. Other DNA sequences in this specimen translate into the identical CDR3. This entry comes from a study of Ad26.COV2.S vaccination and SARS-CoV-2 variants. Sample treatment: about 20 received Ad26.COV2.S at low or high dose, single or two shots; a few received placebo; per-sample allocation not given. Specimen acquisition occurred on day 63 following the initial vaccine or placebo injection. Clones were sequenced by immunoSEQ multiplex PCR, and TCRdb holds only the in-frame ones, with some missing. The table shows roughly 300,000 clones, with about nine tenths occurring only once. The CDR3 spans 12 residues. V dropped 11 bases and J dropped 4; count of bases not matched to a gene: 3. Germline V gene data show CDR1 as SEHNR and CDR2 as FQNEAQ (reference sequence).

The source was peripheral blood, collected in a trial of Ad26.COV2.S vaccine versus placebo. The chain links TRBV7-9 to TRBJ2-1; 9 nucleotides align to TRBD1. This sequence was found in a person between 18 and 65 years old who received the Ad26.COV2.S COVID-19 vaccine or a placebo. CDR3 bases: TGTGCCTCGGGACAGGGTTACAATGAGCAGTTCTTC. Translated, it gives CASGQGYNEQFF.